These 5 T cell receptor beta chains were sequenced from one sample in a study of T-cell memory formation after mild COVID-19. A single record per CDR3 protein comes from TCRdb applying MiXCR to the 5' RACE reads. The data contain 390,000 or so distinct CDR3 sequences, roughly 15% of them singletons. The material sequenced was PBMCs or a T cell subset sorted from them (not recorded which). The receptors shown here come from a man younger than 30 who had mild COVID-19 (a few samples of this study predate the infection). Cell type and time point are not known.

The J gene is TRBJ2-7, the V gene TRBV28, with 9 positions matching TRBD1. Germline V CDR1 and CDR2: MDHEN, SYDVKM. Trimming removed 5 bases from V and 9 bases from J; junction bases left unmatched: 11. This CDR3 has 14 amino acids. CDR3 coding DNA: TGTGCCAGCAGTCCGGGACAGGGAGGACGAGGGCAGTACGTC. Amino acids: CASSPGQGGRGQYV.

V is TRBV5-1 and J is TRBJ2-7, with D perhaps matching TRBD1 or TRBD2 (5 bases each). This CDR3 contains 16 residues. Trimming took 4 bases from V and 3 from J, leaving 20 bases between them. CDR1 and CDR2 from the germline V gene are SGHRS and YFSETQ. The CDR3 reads CASSRTGTIKGYEQYF. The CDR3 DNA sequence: TGCGCCAGCAGCCGAACCGGGACCATAAAGGGCTACGAGCAGTACTTC.

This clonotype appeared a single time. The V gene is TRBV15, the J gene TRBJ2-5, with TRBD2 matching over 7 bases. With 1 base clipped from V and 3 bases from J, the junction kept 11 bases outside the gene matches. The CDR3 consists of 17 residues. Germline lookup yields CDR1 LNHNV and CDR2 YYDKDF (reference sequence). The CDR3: CATSRGVSLAIKETQYF. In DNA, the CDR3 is TGTGCCACCAGCAGAGGAGTCTCACTAGCGATTAAAGAGACCCAGTACTTC.

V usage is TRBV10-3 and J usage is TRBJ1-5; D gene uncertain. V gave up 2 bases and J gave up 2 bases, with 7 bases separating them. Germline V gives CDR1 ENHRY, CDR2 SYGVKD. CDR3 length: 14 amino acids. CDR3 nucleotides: TGTGCCATCAGTGAGGGGGTTCGCAATCAGCCCCAGCATTTT. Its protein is CAISEGVRNQPQHF.

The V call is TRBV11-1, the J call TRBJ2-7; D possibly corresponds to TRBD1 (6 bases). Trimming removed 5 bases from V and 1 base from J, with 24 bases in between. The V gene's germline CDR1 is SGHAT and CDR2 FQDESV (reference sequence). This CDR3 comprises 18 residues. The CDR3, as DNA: TGTGCCAGCAGCCTGACAGGCCAGTCTGGGTGGGGATCCTACGAGCAGTACGTC. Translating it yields CASSLTGQSGWGSYEQYV.